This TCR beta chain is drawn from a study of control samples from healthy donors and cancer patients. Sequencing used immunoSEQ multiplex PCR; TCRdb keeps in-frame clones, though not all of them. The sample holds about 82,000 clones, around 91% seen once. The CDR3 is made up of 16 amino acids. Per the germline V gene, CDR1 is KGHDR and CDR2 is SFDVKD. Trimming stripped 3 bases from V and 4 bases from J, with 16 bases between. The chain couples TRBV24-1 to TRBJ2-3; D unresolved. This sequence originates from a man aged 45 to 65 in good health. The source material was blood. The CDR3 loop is CATSDKAPGQSDTQYF. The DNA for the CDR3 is TGTGCCACCAGTGATAAGGCCCCCGGTCAGTCAGATACGCAGTATTTT.